Listed here are 32 T cell receptor beta chains from one sample, sequenced in a study of T cell repertoires in cytomegalovirus infection. TCRdb ran MiXCR on the reads and lists one entry per CDR3 protein. The table has 200,000 to 250,000 distinct CDR3 sequences, approximately 6.7% seen once. Sequenced material: PBMCs. The receptor source for this set is a human donor in good health (CMV status not recorded). Some clones in this sample may be carry-over from other donors' samples.

This clonotype has at least ten counts. The chain uses TRBV2 and TRBJ1-5, with 8 positions matching TRBD1. Per the germline V gene, CDR1 is SNHLY and CDR2 is FYNNEI. The length of the CDR3 is 16 residues. V was pared by 6 bases and J by 3 bases, with 10 bases of the junction left unmatched. CDR3 nucleotide sequence: TGTGCCAGCAGAGGACAGGGAAAGGGGGACAATCAGCCCCAGCATTTT. Protein product: CASRGQGKGDNQPQHF.

This clonotype was recorded many times. The chain combines TRBV20-1 with TRBJ1-5; D is undetermined. Trimming removed 4 bases at V and 3 bases at J, with 10 bases between. Germline-derived CDR1 and CDR2 are DFQATT and SNEGSKA (reference sequence). This CDR3 has 13 amino acids. CDR3 coding DNA: TGCAGTGCTACTGGAACAGTCAATCAGCCCCAGCATTTT. Translation gives CSATGTVNQPQHF.

This clonotype has at least ten counts. The chain is built from TRBV11-2 and TRBJ1-1; D not resolved. This CDR3 region has 12 residues. Per the germline V gene, CDR1 is SGHAT and CDR2 is FQNNGV. Trimming removed 3 bases at V and 6 bases at J, with 8 bases between. This chain's CDR3 is CASSFGQSEAFF. Here the CDR3 DNA reads TGTGCCAGCAGCTTCGGTCAGTCTGAAGCTTTCTTT. The variable domain in full, completed from reference TRBV11-2 and TRBJ1-1, reads EAGVAQSPRYKIIEKRQSVAFWCNPISGHATLYWYQQILGQGPKLLIQFQNNGVVDDSQLPKDRFSAERLKGVDSTLKIQPAKLEDSAVYLCASSFGQSEAFFGQGTRLTVV.

The chain uses TRBV7-2 and TRBJ1-2; tentative D call: TRBD1 (5 bases). V was trimmed by 5 bases and J by 4 bases, leaving 17 bases between them. This CDR3 contains 15 residues. CDR1 is SGHTA, CDR2 FQGNSA, per germline. CDR3 loop: CASSPDGARTYGYTF. The CDR3 coding sequence is TGTGCCAGCAGCCCAGACGGGGCAAGGACCTATGGCTACACCTTC. The full variable domain, with the rest looked up from reference TRBV7-2 and TRBJ1-2, is GAGVSQSPSNKVTEKGKDVELRCDPISGHTALYWYRQSLGQGLEFLIYFQGNSAPDKSGLPSDRFSAERTGGSVSTLTIQRTQQEDSAVYLCASSPDGARTYGYTFGSGTRLTVV.

At least ten counts were recorded for this clonotype. The gene calls are TRBV18 and TRBJ2-1; 8 nucleotides line up with TRBD1. With V trimmed by 3 bases and J by 7 bases, 8 bases remained unmatched. Germline CDR1 KGHSH, CDR2 LQKENI. The CDR3 sequence is 15 residues long. Written as DNA, the CDR3 is TGTGCCAGCTCACCTCTACGAGACAGGGGAAATGAGCAGTTCTTC. Translated: CASSPLRDRGNEQFF.

This clonotype was picked up many times. CDR3 DNA: TGTGCCAGCAGCTCGCCAAGCGGGGGAACAGAGACCCAGTACTTC. Its protein product is CASSSPSGGTETQYF. This sequence joins TRBV7-2 and TRBJ2-5, with 8 bases lining up with TRBD2. The V segment lost 4 bases and the J segment 4 bases; nucleotides outside the gene matches: 8. Per germline, CDR1 SGHTA and CDR2 FQGNSA. CDR3 length: 15 residues.

This clonotype was detected ten times or more. For the CDR3, the DNA is TGTGCCAGCAGTTACCCCATAGCGGGGGATTACAATGAGCAGTTCTTC. It is translated as CASSYPIAGDYNEQFF. The chain employs TRBV6-2 or TRBV6-3 and TRBJ2-1, with TRBD2 matching over 9 bases. Germline V gene sequence: CDR1 MNHEY, CDR2 SVGEGT. The CDR3 consists of 16 residues. Germline trimming cut 2 bases from V and 4 bases from J; bases unmatched to any gene: 6.

This clonotype appeared many times. CDR3 in DNA: TGTGCCAGCAGTCCTATCCGCTCGAACACTGAAGCTTTCTTT. Protein product: CASSPIRSNTEAFF. This chain joins TRBV2 and TRBJ1-1; the D is unclear. Trimming removed 5 bases from V and 1 base from J, with 11 bases in between. Looked up from germline, CDR1 is SNHLY and CDR2 is FYNNEI. The CDR3 loop spans 14 amino acids.

This clonotype was found many times. The V and J genes are TRBV7-2 and TRBJ2-5, with D possibly called TRBD1 or TRBD2 (5 bases each). The CDR3 consists of 16 residues. Trimming took 5 bases from V and 2 from J, leaving 18 bases between them. Germline CDR1 reads SGHTA; CDR2 reads FQGNSA. The CDR3 DNA follows: TGTGCCAGCAGCCCCGCCGCAGGGACCCTACAAGAGACCCAGTACTTC. Its translation: CASSPAAGTLQETQYF.

In regard to this clonotype: At one end, the junction sequence differs from germline, possibly due to a read error. The rearrangement joins TRBV6-2 or TRBV6-3 to TRBJ2-2; TRBD2 might be the D (6 bases). This CDR3 is 15 amino acids long. Looked up from germline, CDR1 is MNHEY and CDR2 is SVGEGT. Written as DNA, the CDR3 is TGTGCCACCTTGAGATGGGGCGGGGAGACCGGGGAGCTGTCTTTT. Translated, it gives CATLRWGGETGELSF.

This clonotype was seen at least ten times. The V call is TRBV12-3 or TRBV12-4, the J call TRBJ2-1; TRBD2 aligns across 8 bases. The CDR3 covers 14 residues. The ends lost 5 bases at V and 6 bases at J; junction bases unmatched: 6. The CDR3 DNA reads as TGTGCCAGCAGTAGCGGGGGCCGGGGCAATGAGCAGTTCTTC. This encodes CASSSGGRGNEQFF.

The rearrangement links TRBV30 to TRBJ1-1; D is unclear. Looked up from germline, CDR1 is GTSNPN and CDR2 is SVGIG (reference sequence). The V gene lost 0 bases and the J gene lost 7 bases, with 6 bases spanning the gap. This CDR3 is built from 11 residues. The CDR3 sequence: CAWSVGSEAFF. The CDR3 bases are TGTGCCTGGAGTGTGGGGAGTGAAGCTTTCTTT.

This chain uses TRBV29-1 with TRBJ2-3; D is ambiguous. Trimming pared 0 bases from V and 1 base from J, leaving 8 bases between. The V gene's germline CDR1 is SQVTM and CDR2 ANQGSEA. CDR3 length: 14 residues. Written as DNA, the CDR3 is TGCAGCGTTGAAGATCGGCAGCGCACAGATACGCAGTATTTT. It is translated as CSVEDRQRTDTQYF.

This clonotype was counted ten times or more. The V gene is TRBV7-3, the J gene TRBJ1-2; TRBD1 is a possible D gene (5 bases). This CDR3 has 15 residues. Germline assignment: CDR1 SGHTA and CDR2 FQGTGA. Trimming stripped 5 bases from V and 5 bases from J, with 18 bases between. CDR3 sequence: CASSPQAGGGYGYTF. In DNA form, the CDR3 reads TGTGCCAGCAGCCCACAGGCAGGCGGAGGGTATGGCTACACCTTC.

Many counts were recorded for this clonotype. V is TRBV20-1 and J is TRBJ2-3; no clear D gene. Germline-derived CDR1 and CDR2 are DFQATT and SNEGSKA (reference sequence). CDR3 length: 12 residues. Trimming took 3 bases from V and 0 from J, leaving 4 bases between them. The CDR3 nucleotides are TGCAGTGCTAGGCTGAGCACAGATACGCAGTATTTT. It translates to CSARLSTDTQYF.

This clonotype was found many times. This chain joins TRBV2 and TRBJ2-5; 8 positions match TRBD1. V lost 3 bases to trimming and J lost 2 bases; unmatched junction nucleotides: 5. The CDR3 has 15 residues. The germline V gene encodes CDR1 SNHLY and CDR2 FYNNEI. The CDR3, as DNA: TGTGCCAGCAGTGAGCGGACAGGGTTACAAGAGACCCAGTACTTC. Translating it yields CASSERTGLQETQYF. Looking up the rest from reference TRBV2 and TRBJ2-5 gives the full variable domain: EPEVTQTPSHQVTQMGQEVILRCVPISNHLYFYWYRQILGQKVEFLVSFYNNEISEKSEIFDDQFSVERPDGSNFTLKIRSTKLEDSAMYFCASSERTGLQETQYFGPGTRLLVL.

This clonotype has at least ten counts. The V and J genes are TRBV7-2 and TRBJ1-3, with D unclear. Trimming left V 3 bases short and J 3 bases short, with 9 bases between. This CDR3 is 14 amino acids long. Germline lookup yields CDR1 SGHTA and CDR2 FQGNSA. The CDR3: CASSLLTVGNTIYF. Written as DNA, the CDR3 is TGTGCCAGCAGCTTGTTAACGGTTGGAAACACCATATATTTT.

Ten or more counts support this clonotype. The chain is built from TRBV12-3 or TRBV12-4 and TRBJ1-5, with unresolved D. The CDR3 has 14 residues. The V end was cut by 6 bases, the J end by 0 bases, with 9 bases between. CDR3 sequence: CASSKFFSNQPQHF. CDR3 DNA: TGTGCCAGCAGCAAGTTTTTTAGCAATCAGCCCCAGCATTTT.

This clonotype was picked up many times. This sequence joins TRBV29-1 and TRBJ1-1; D gene unclear. This CDR3 has 10 amino acids. Trimming took off 8 bases at V and 5 bases at J, with 9 bases between the two ends. Germline V gene data show CDR1 as SQVTM and CDR2 as ANQGSEA. The CDR3 DNA is TGCAGCAGTGACGGGACTGAAGCTTTCTTT. This gives the protein CSSDGTEAFF.

This clonotype was seen many times. The chain has TRBV30 and TRBJ2-3; possible D gene TRBD2, 6 bases. Trimming removed 2 bases at V and 0 bases at J, with 9 bases between. CDR3 length equals 14 residues. Germline V gene sequence: CDR1 GTSNPN, CDR2 SVGIG (reference sequence). The CDR3 region is CAWSSGLSTDTQYF. The CDR3 coding sequence is TGTGCCTGGAGTTCGGGACTGAGCACAGATACGCAGTATTTT.

The table lists this clonotype with a count of one. This clone may be a read error of a much larger clone one base away. The chain couples TRBV18 to TRBJ1-5, with D maybe TRBD1 (5 bases). Germline-derived CDR1 and CDR2 are KGHSH and LQKENI. The CDR3 runs 16 residues. The CDR3 sequence is CASSPKGTSGNQLQHF. In DNA form, the CDR3 reads TGTGCCAGCTCACCTAAAGGGACGTCGGGCAATCAGCTCCAGCATTTT.

This clonotype has a count of ten or more. This chain connects TRBV11-2 to TRBJ2-7; 8 bases align to TRBD2. The germline gives CDR1 SGHAT, CDR2 FQNNGV. CDR3 length equals 13 residues. Trimming removed 4 bases from V and 6 bases from J; junction bases left unmatched: 5. The CDR3 DNA reads TGTGCCAGCAGCTCCGTTCGGGGGGGCGAGCAGTACTTC. Translating it yields CASSSVRGGEQYF.

This clonotype has just a few counts. The CDR3 DNA is TGTGCCAGCAGTGAGACGACAGGGTATGAAAAACTGTTTTTT. Its protein is CASSETTGYEKLFF. The genes are TRBV6-1 and TRBJ1-4, with 7 bases lining up with TRBD1. The CDR3 extends over 14 amino acids. Unmatched junction bases numbered 4, after V lost 3 bases and J lost 6 bases. Germline V gene data show CDR1 as MNHNS and CDR2 as SASEGT.

Concerning this clonotype itself: The CDR3 carries no conserved terminal phenylalanine or tryptophan, so it likely arises from a read error. V usage is TRBV30 and J usage is TRBJ1-2; possibly TRBD1 for D (5 bases). V gave up 5 bases and J gave up 3 bases, with 10 bases separating them. The CDR3 runs to 12 residues. Germline values: CDR1 GTSNPN, CDR2 SVGIG (reference sequence). CDR3 sequence: CAWGTEDYGYTL. The CDR3 DNA follows: TGTGCCTGGGGGACGGAGGACTATGGCTACACCTTA.

This clonotype has more than one count but fewer than ten. The chain joins TRBV5-1 to TRBJ2-2; either TRBD1 or TRBD2 may supply D (7 bases each). The CDR3 runs 16 residues. The ends were cut back, 3 bases at V and 1 base at J, with 13 bases in the middle. Germline-derived CDR1 and CDR2 are SGHRS and YFSETQ. For the CDR3, the DNA is TGCGCCAGCAGCTGGGAGGGACAGAGGAACACCGGGGAGCTGTTTTTT. This sequence encodes CASSWEGQRNTGELFF.

This clonotype was seen many times. This CDR3 reads CASSSGYTGELFF. The CDR3, as DNA: TGTGCCAGCAGCTCGGGGTACACCGGGGAGCTGTTTTTT. This chain connects TRBV7-2 to TRBJ2-2, with D possibly TRBD2 on 5 matching bases. Deletions cut 4 bases from V and 3 bases from J, with 6 bases between. This CDR3 is 13 amino acids long. Germline V gives CDR1 SGHTA, CDR2 FQGNSA.

The sample holds many counts of this clonotype. The J gene is TRBJ2-1, the V gene TRBV10-3; D not certain. Between the trimmed V and J ends, which lost 0 bases and 7 bases, there was a span of 7 bases. The CDR3 covers 13 residues. Germline V gene data show CDR1 as ENHRY and CDR2 as SYGVKD. The CDR3 coding sequence is TGTGCCATCAGTGAGTCGAAGGGTAATGAGCAGTTCTTC. Its protein product is CAISESKGNEQFF.

There are many counts of this clonotype. The CDR3 reads CASSLGITGELFF. CDR3 bases: TGTGCCAGCTCCCTGGGAATCACCGGGGAGCTGTTTTTT. V usage is TRBV7-2 and J usage is TRBJ2-2; D not resolved. Germline CDR1 is SGHTA and CDR2 is FQGNSA. V dropped 8 bases and J dropped 4 bases, with 11 bases sitting between them. The CDR3 extends over 13 amino acids. Combining the CDR3 with reference TRBV7-2 and TRBJ2-2 gives the whole variable domain GAGVSQSPSNKVTEKGKDVELRCDPISGHTALYWYRQSLGQGLEFLIYFQGNSAPDKSGLPSDRFSAERTGGSVSTLTIQRTQQEDSAVYLCASSLGITGELFFGEGSRLTVL.

The table lists this clonotype with many counts. The rearrangement links TRBV20-1 to TRBJ2-5, with 11 positions matching TRBD2. From germline, CDR1 is DFQATT and CDR2 SNEGSKA (reference sequence). This CDR3 is 14 amino acids long. V lost 6 bases and J lost 9; bases outside the gene matches: 12. The CDR3 sequence: CSAQTSGAVVAQYF. The DNA of the CDR3 is TGCAGTGCGCAGACTAGCGGGGCGGTCGTGGCCCAGTACTTC.

This clonotype was detected ten times or more. This chain links TRBV28 with TRBJ1-4; 9 bases are a match to TRBD1. This CDR3 region has 15 residues. With 10 bases clipped from V and 4 bases from J, the junction kept 10 bases outside the gene matches. The V gene's germline CDR1 is MDHEN and CDR2 SYDVKM. Here the CDR3 DNA reads TGTGCCATCAGGGGACAGGGCGGGAGTAATGAAAAACTGTTTTTT. Translated, it gives CAIRGQGGSNEKLFF.

This clonotype has a handful of counts. The rearrangement joins TRBV4-1 to TRBJ2-4, with D possibly matching TRBD2 (5 bases). Germline values: CDR1 MGHRA, CDR2 YSYEKL. V was trimmed by 0 bases and J by 9 bases, leaving 12 bases between them. The CDR3 extends over 14 amino acids. CDR3 DNA sequence: TGCGCCAGCAGCCAAGATCGGATCCGGGGCATTCAGTACTTC. Protein product: CASSQDRIRGIQYF.

This clonotype was counted at least ten times. The V call is TRBV7-2, the J call TRBJ2-3; D is unclear. The CDR3 consists of 15 residues. V lost 1 base and J lost 2, with 10 bases in between. From germline, CDR1 is SGHTA and CDR2 FQGNSA. This CDR3 reads CASSLGRLSTDTQYF. The DNA of the CDR3 is TGTGCCAGCAGCTTAGGACGCCTATCCACAGATACGCAGTATTTT.